The clone carrying this TCR beta chain is medium-sized by frequency. This entry comes from a study of cytomegalovirus exposure and HLA in healthy donors. Study as a whole: Drawn from HLA-typed donors, 80 million to 100 million unique TCRs were held in an early data release.

Trimming cost V 2 bases and J 5 bases; bases outside gene matches: 5. Germline CDR1 SGDLS, CDR2 YYNGEE. CDR3 length: 16 residues. The PCR used 60 Vbeta and 13 Jbeta primers. Using immunoSEQ multiplex PCR, the repertoire was profiled, and TCRdb retains in-frame clones only, with some absent. There are about 64,000 clones in the sample, with 3.6% held by the top ten. This TCR derives from a woman aged 18 to 35 in good health and CMV-seronegative. This chain connects TRBV9 to TRBJ2-1; TRBD2 agrees at 12 bases. Sequenced sample: PBMCs. CDR3 region: CASSVASGRGNNEQFF. The CDR3 coding sequence is TGTGCCAGCAGCGTGGCTAGCGGGAGGGGAAACAATGAGCAGTTCTTC.